The 19 T cell receptor beta chains below all came from one sample that was sequenced in a study of shared clonotypes between healthy human individuals. Produced via immunoSEQ multiplex PCR; TCRdb's table is partial and in-frame only. The profile shows approximately 940,000 clones, roughly 72% of them singletons. Sequencing was done on a sample of memory CD4+ T cells sorted from blood. Subset defined: CD45RA-negative fraction. The receptor source for this set is a man in his late teens or twenties in good health.

V is TRBV5-1 and J is TRBJ2-7; 8 bases agree with TRBD2. Germline lookup yields CDR1 SGHRS and CDR2 YFSETQ. With 0 bases clipped from V and 5 bases from J, the junction kept 10 bases outside the gene matches. The CDR3 spans 16 residues. The CDR3 bases are TGCGCCAGCAGCTTGGAGGCGGGGGGCCCAGTGGACGAGCAGTACTTC. It yields the protein CASSLEAGGPVDEQYF.

In its sample, this clone was seen a few times. The genes are TRBV5-1 and TRBJ1-2; TRBD1 matches 8 bases. J was trimmed by 10 bases and V by 3 bases; bases with no gene match: 14. The CDR3 consists of 15 residues. Looked up from germline, CDR1 is SGHRS and CDR2 is YFSETQ. The CDR3 loop is CASSSLGQGTNPYTF. In DNA form, the CDR3 reads TGCGCCAGCAGCTCACTAGGACAGGGAACGAACCCCTACACCTTC.

Comments on this clone: One end of the junction does not line up with germline, which may come from a read error. The gene calls are TRBV7-7 and TRBJ2-5; a weak D match, TRBD2 (7 bases). The V gene's germline CDR1 is SSHAT and CDR2 FNYEAQ (reference sequence). The CDR3 has 14 amino acids. The CDR3 coding sequence is TGTGCTAGCAGGGGCGTGGGAGCGGGGGAGACCCAGTACTTC. As protein: CASRGVGAGETQYF.

J is TRBJ2-7 and V is TRBV5-1, with D possibly being TRBD1 (8 bases). Germline V gives CDR1 SGHRS, CDR2 YFSETQ. The ends were cut back, 5 bases at V and 2 bases at J, with 29 bases in the middle. The CDR3 sequence is 19 residues long. The CDR3 bases are TGCGCCAGCAGGGCAGGGACTACCGGGACAGGCGCAACCACCTACGAGCAGTACTTC. This encodes CASRAGTTGTGATTYEQYF.

The rearrangement uses TRBV7-8 and TRBJ2-7; the D call may be TRBD1 or TRBD2 (5 bases each). Germline CDR1 SGHVS, CDR2 FQNEAQ. The CDR3 sequence is 15 residues long. Trimming cost V 2 bases and J 3 bases, with 14 bases left between them. DNA for the CDR3: TGTGCCAGCAGCTTACAAGGTCGGGGCTACTACGAGCAGTACTTC. Amino acids: CASSLQGRGYYEQYF.

The chain couples TRBV4-1 to TRBJ2-2; D is possibly TRBD1 or TRBD2 (5 bases each). Trimming stripped 0 bases from V and 1 base from J, with 18 bases between. The CDR3 is 19 amino acids. The germline V gene encodes CDR1 MGHRA and CDR2 YSYEKL. In DNA, the CDR3 is TGCGCCAGCAGCCAAGAAACGGGGCGCTCGGGGAAGAACACCGGGGAGCTGTTTTTT. Protein: CASSQETGRSGKNTGELFF.

This clone was picked up a small number of times. The chain is built from TRBV29-1 and TRBJ1-6; 7 bases match TRBD1. The trim removed 5 bases at V and 4 bases at J, leaving 8 bases unmatched. The CDR3 spans 15 residues. Germline CDR1 is SQVTM and CDR2 is ANQGSEA. In DNA, the CDR3 is TGCAGCGTTCGACAGGGCGTCGGTTATAATTCACCCCTCCACTTT. Amino acids: CSVRQGVGYNSPLHF.

The rearrangement links TRBV6-5 to TRBJ2-7; TRBD1 aligns across 7 bases. J was trimmed by 3 bases and V by 7 bases; bases with no gene match: 9. CDR1 is MNHEY and CDR2 is SVGAGI in the germline V gene. CDR3 size: 14 residues. Written as DNA, the CDR3 is TGTGCCAGCACCAACACAGGGGACGGCTACGAGCAGTACTTC. It yields the protein CASTNTGDGYEQYF.

This clone appeared a few times. The chain recombines TRBV6-5 with TRBJ2-7; 11 nucleotides align to TRBD2. The germline V gene has CDR1 MNHEY and CDR2 SVGAGI. J gave up 4 bases and V 7 bases, and 9 bases lay outside the gene matches. This CDR3 has 15 amino acids. The CDR3 nucleotides read TGTGCCAGCAAAATTAGCGGGGGGGCCAGGTACGAGCAGTACTTC. Protein product: CASKISGGARYEQYF.

The chain combines TRBV7-2 with TRBJ2-6; D not resolved. CDR1 and CDR2 (germline): SGHTA, FQGNSA. This CDR3 comprises 14 residues. Between the trimmed V and J ends, which lost 5 bases and 0 bases, there was a span of 5 bases. The CDR3 protein is CASSPTSGANVLTF. In nucleotides, the CDR3 is TGTGCCAGCAGCCCAACCTCTGGGGCCAACGTCCTGACTTTC.

CDR3 sequence: CASSLQKGTGNSPLHF. The CDR3, as DNA: TGTGCCAGCAGCTTACAGAAGGGTACGGGGAATTCACCCCTCCACTTT. The rearrangement uses TRBV5-5 and TRBJ1-6; D unresolved. Germline V gene data show CDR1 as SGHKS and CDR2 as YYEKEE (reference sequence). CDR3 length equals 16 residues. The ends were cut back, 2 bases at V and 7 bases at J, with 16 bases in the middle.

The genes are TRBV7-2 and TRBJ2-7; maybe TRBD1 (5 bases). V was cut by 0 bases and J by 6 bases, with 15 bases left in between. This CDR3 is built from 15 residues. CDR1 and CDR2 (germline): SGHTA, FQGNSA. The CDR3 loop is CASSLASARVGEQYF. As DNA, the CDR3 is TGTGCCAGCAGCTTAGCTTCCGCCAGGGTGGGCGAGCAGTACTTC.

V usage is TRBV5-4 and J usage is TRBJ2-6; D unresolved. Germline V lookup: CDR1 SGHNT, CDR2 YYREEE (reference sequence). Trimming pared 6 bases from V and 0 bases from J, leaving 10 bases between. The CDR3 is 15 amino acids. The CDR3 is CASTLDGSGANVLTF. The CDR3 coding sequence is TGTGCCAGCACATTAGACGGCTCTGGGGCCAACGTCCTGACTTTC.

J is TRBJ1-6 and V is TRBV5-4, with D tentatively TRBD1 (5 bases). The germline V gene encodes CDR1 SGHNT and CDR2 YYREEE (reference sequence). Trimming cost V 4 bases and J 19 bases, with 15 bases left between them. The CDR3 consists of 11 residues. CDR3 region: CASSAGRVLHF. The CDR3 DNA reads TGTGCCAGCAGCGCTGGCAGGGTCTTACACTTT.

The genes are TRBV2 and TRBJ2-1; D gene unclear. Trimming removed 4 bases at V and 9 bases at J, with 7 bases between. The germline gives CDR1 SNHLY, CDR2 FYNNEI. There are 11 residues in the CDR3. CDR3 region: CASSATSEQFF. CDR3 DNA sequence: TGTGCCAGCAGTGCGACCAGTGAGCAGTTCTTC.

The chain carries TRBV6-6 and TRBJ2-3; D ambiguous. The length of the CDR3 is 14 residues. The V end lost 7 bases, the J end lost 1 base, and 12 bases lay between the germline ends. Germline V gene data show CDR1 as MNHNY and CDR2 as SVGAGI (reference sequence). DNA for the CDR3: TGTGCCAGCACCTATGGCGGCGGCACAGATACGCAGTATTTT. This translates into CASTYGGGTDTQYF.

J is TRBJ1-6 and V is TRBV19, with D possibly being TRBD1 (5 bases). There are 13 residues in the CDR3. The V gene's germline CDR1 is LNHDA and CDR2 SQIVND (reference sequence). Trimming cost V 4 bases and J 7 bases, with 8 bases left between them. CDR3 protein: CASSTGMNSPLHF. In DNA, the CDR3 is TGTGCCAGTAGTACAGGGATGAATTCACCCCTCCACTTT.

The V and J genes are TRBV10-3 and TRBJ2-2; D is tentatively TRBD1 or TRBD2 (5 bases each). CDR3 length: 15 amino acids. The germline CDR1 and CDR2 sequences are ENHRY and SYGVKD. Trimming took off 4 bases at V and 2 bases at J, with 11 bases between the two ends. As DNA, the CDR3 is TGTGCCATCAGTGGGACGAGGGGTAACACCGGGGAGCTGTTTTTT. It codes for CAISGTRGNTGELFF.

The chain joins TRBV6-5 to TRBJ1-1, with 9 bases that match TRBD1. J lost 5 bases, V lost 10 bases, and 14 bases had no gene match. Germline V lookup: CDR1 MNHEY, CDR2 SVGAGI. The CDR3 sequence is 15 residues long. CDR3 coding DNA: TGTGCCATCGTACCGGGACAGGGAACCAGAACTGAAGCTTTCTTT. Its translation is CAIVPGQGTRTEAFF.